Below, 25 T cell receptor beta chains from the same sample are listed, as sequenced in a study of shared clonotypes between healthy human individuals. Only in-frame clones appear in the TCRdb table, and some are missing; sequencing was by immunoSEQ multiplex PCR. The repertoire holds about 680,000 clones, with about 78% as singletons. Sequencing input: memory CD4+ T cells sorted from blood. The subset was: CD45RA-negative fraction. The receptors derive from a woman aged 30 to 39 in good health.

This rearrangement joins TRBV11-2 to TRBJ1-3; no reliable D call. Trimming removed 5 bases from V and 0 bases from J, with 14 bases in between. The CDR3 has 16 residues. From germline, CDR1 is SGHAT and CDR2 FQNNGV. The CDR3, as DNA: TGTGCCAGCAGCCGGACGACACCGAACTCTGGAAACACCATATATTTT. Encoded protein: CASSRTTPNSGNTIYF.

This chain links TRBV19 with TRBJ2-7; the match to TRBD2 covers 7 bases. The ends lost 8 bases at V and 4 bases at J; junction bases unmatched: 8. The CDR3 totals 13 residues. Germline-derived CDR1 and CDR2 are LNHDA and SQIVND (reference sequence). The CDR3 region has the DNA TGTGCCAGTTCCGCTAGCGGAATGTACGAGCAGTACTTC. Residues: CASSASGMYEQYF.

This clone occurred once. Other DNA sequences in this specimen translate into the identical CDR3. This chain uses TRBV27 with TRBJ2-2; unclear D gene. This CDR3 is 11 amino acids long. Per the germline V gene, CDR1 is MNHEY and CDR2 is SMNVEV (reference sequence). Trimming shortened V by 5 bases and J by 5 bases, and 3 bases separated the two germline ends. This CDR3 reads CASSRTGELFF. Here the CDR3 DNA reads TGTGCCAGCAGTCGTACCGGGGAGCTGTTTTTT.

This sequence joins TRBV28 and TRBJ1-1, with D unresolved. The CDR3 has 13 amino acids. Looked up from germline, CDR1 is MDHEN and CDR2 is SYDVKM. With 7 bases removed from V and 3 bases from J, the gap between germline ends came to 12 bases. The CDR3 here is CASMGSLYTEAFF. In DNA form, the CDR3 reads TGTGCCAGCATGGGGAGTCTATACACTGAAGCTTTCTTT.

V is TRBV28 and J is TRBJ1-5; D is undetermined. This CDR3 spans 16 amino acids. V dropped 6 bases and J dropped 7 bases, with 22 bases sitting between them. In germline, CDR1 is MDHEN, CDR2 SYDVKM. The CDR3 region has the DNA TGTGCCAGCAGCCCCCGAAAGACCCTGGCCCACCAGCCCCAGCATTTT. This sequence encodes CASSPRKTLAHQPQHF.

The chain employs TRBV7-6 and TRBJ2-7; a possible D gene is TRBD1 (5 bases). The V and J ends lost 3 bases and 0 bases respectively, with 12 bases between them. Per germline, CDR1 SGHVS and CDR2 FNYEAQ. There are 15 residues in the CDR3. CDR3 sequence (DNA): TGTGCCAGCAGCTTCGACAGATATCTCTCCTACGAGCAGTACTTC. Amino acid sequence: CASSFDRYLSYEQYF. Together with reference TRBV7-6 and TRBJ2-7, the CDR3 gives the full variable domain: GAGVSQSPRYKVTKRGQDVALRCDPISGHVSLYWYRQALGQGPEFLTYFNYEAQQDKSGLPNDRFSAERPEGSISTLTIQRTEQRDSAMYRCASSFDRYLSYEQYFGPGTRLTVT.

This clone was found once. The rearrangement uses TRBV19 and TRBJ2-1; the match to TRBD2 covers 7 bases. The germline V gene encodes CDR1 LNHDA and CDR2 SQIVND (reference sequence). V was clipped by 6 bases and J by 3 bases; unmatched bases: 8. CDR3 length: 15 residues. CDR3 DNA sequence: TGTGCCAGTAGGGGGGGGGAGGCCAACTACAATGAGCAGTTCTTC. Protein sequence: CASRGGEANYNEQFF.

This chain connects TRBV2 to TRBJ1-5; 7 nucleotides agree with TRBD1. The CDR3 is made up of 16 amino acids. Germline V gene sequence: CDR1 SNHLY, CDR2 FYNNEI. V lost 6 bases and J lost 3; bases outside the gene matches: 11. The CDR3 nucleotides are TGTGCCAGCAGCGCCACCGGGACAGCGATCAATCAGCCCCAGCATTTT. Translating it yields CASSATGTAINQPQHF.

This clone was seen a handful of times. The rearrangement joins TRBV10-2 to TRBJ2-1; TRBD2 agrees at 14 bases. Unmatched junction bases numbered 8, after V lost 6 bases and J lost 7 bases. Germline-derived CDR1 and CDR2 are WSHSY and SAAADI. The CDR3 contains 16 residues. The CDR3 spells CASRRPGLAGDNEQFF. DNA for the CDR3: TGCGCCAGCAGGAGGCCGGGACTAGCGGGAGATAATGAGCAGTTCTTC.

V is TRBV28 and J is TRBJ2-1; D is perhaps TRBD1 or TRBD2 (5 bases each). This CDR3 has 14 amino acids. Germline V CDR1 and CDR2: MDHEN, SYDVKM. V was cut by 4 bases and J by 5 bases, with 12 bases left in between. CDR3 amino acids: CASSSREIDNEQFF. CDR3 DNA sequence: TGTGCCAGCAGTTCCAGGGAGATTGACAATGAGCAGTTCTTC.

The chain is built from TRBV7-3 and TRBJ1-1, with a weak D call TRBD1 (6 bases). V was clipped by 3 bases and J by 0 bases, with 11 bases between them. This CDR3 region has 15 residues. Germline CDR1 is SGHTA and CDR2 is FQGTGA. The CDR3 loop is CASSFRGGLNTEAFF. The CDR3 DNA sequence: TGTGCCAGCAGCTTCAGGGGAGGCTTGAACACTGAAGCTTTCTTT.

This chain connects TRBV15 to TRBJ2-7; D perhaps matches TRBD2 (6 bases). Trimming shortened V by 6 bases and J by 2 bases, and 29 bases separated the two germline ends. Germline V gives CDR1 LNHNV, CDR2 YYDKDF (reference sequence). The length of the CDR3 is 19 residues. The CDR3 coding sequence is TGTGCCACCAGTTTTTCGCATCCCCCGCGGGAACCTAGCCCCTACGAGCAGTACTTC. Its protein product is CATSFSHPPREPSPYEQYF.

At least ten counts were recorded for this clone. V and J are TRBV19 and TRBJ2-7, with 11 bases identical to TRBD2. The V and J ends lost 6 bases and 5 bases, in that order; junction bases with no gene match: 3. From germline, CDR1 is LNHDA and CDR2 SQIVND (reference sequence). The CDR3 runs to 13 residues. The chain's CDR3 is CASRLAGVNEQYF. The DNA for the CDR3 is TGTGCCAGTAGACTAGCGGGAGTCAACGAGCAGTACTTC.

The table lists this clone with a few counts. The chain combines TRBV11-1 with TRBJ2-7; TRBD2 aligns across 8 bases. Trimming at V came to 4 bases and at J to 0 bases, leaving 5 bases not matched to a gene. Germline V gene data show CDR1 as SGHAT and CDR2 as FQDESV (reference sequence). The CDR3 runs 15 residues. CDR3 protein: CASSSTSGSSYEQYF. The CDR3 DNA follows: TGTGCCAGCAGCTCCACTAGCGGTAGCTCCTACGAGCAGTACTTC.

A word on this clone: A read error may explain this, as a much larger clone is one base away. CDR3 residues: CASRDHQEAGEQFF. The CDR3 region has the DNA TGTGCCAGTAGAGATCATCAGGAGGCCGGTGAGCAGTTCTTC. The chain joins TRBV19 to TRBJ2-1; possibly TRBD2 for D (5 bases). CDR1 is LNHDA and CDR2 is SQIVND in the germline V gene (reference sequence). The CDR3 sequence is 14 residues long. V lost 6 bases and J lost 9, with 18 bases in between. The full variable domain, rest sourced from reference TRBV19 and TRBJ2-1, is DGGITQSPKYLFRKEGQNVTLSCEQNLNHDAMYWYRQDPGQGLRLIYYSQIVNDFQKGDIAEGYSVSREKKESFPLTVTSAQKNPTAFYLCASRDHQEAGEQFFGPGTRLTVL.

This chain links TRBV7-3 with TRBJ2-2; weak D call: TRBD1 (6 bases). V was cut by 2 bases and J by 8 bases, with 15 bases left in between. This CDR3 comprises 15 residues. Germline-derived CDR1 and CDR2 are SGHTA and FQGTGA. The CDR3, as DNA: TGTGCCAGCAGCTTAGATCACAGGGAGAGAGGGGAGCTGTTTTTT. Protein sequence: CASSLDHRERGELFF. Filled out from reference TRBV7-3 and TRBJ2-2, the complete variable domain reads GAGVSQTPSNKVTEKGKYVELRCDPISGHTALYWYRQSLGQGPEFLIYFQGTGAADDSGLPNDRFFAVRPEGSVSTLKIQRTERGDSAVYLCASSLDHRERGELFFGEGSRLTVL.

The chain employs TRBV7-3 and TRBJ1-2, with 8 bases matching TRBD1. The trim removed 5 bases at V and 7 bases at J, leaving 6 bases unmatched. The CDR3 totals 13 residues. CDR1 is SGHTA and CDR2 is FQGTGA in the germline V gene. Here the CDR3 DNA reads TGTGCCAGCAGCGCCGGGACAGGTTTTGGCTACACCTTC. Translation gives CASSAGTGFGYTF.

V is TRBV2 and J is TRBJ1-4; 7 bases map to TRBD1. Germline values: CDR1 SNHLY, CDR2 FYNNEI. This CDR3 comprises 15 residues. Trimming removed 4 bases from V and 5 bases from J; junction bases left unmatched: 7. The CDR3 is CASSVRGRGNEKLFF. CDR3 bases: TGTGCCAGCAGTGTTCGAGGCAGGGGGAATGAAAAACTGTTTTTT.

V and J are TRBV19 and TRBJ2-1, with a weak D call TRBD2 (5 bases). V was trimmed by 6 bases and J by 3 bases, leaving 12 bases between them. The CDR3 is 14 residues long. The germline V gene encodes CDR1 LNHDA and CDR2 SQIVND (reference sequence). As DNA, the CDR3 is TGTGCCAGTAGCCGAGGGTCCATCTACAATGAGCAGTTCTTC. Translation: CASSRGSIYNEQFF.

The chain has TRBV7-9 and TRBJ2-3; TRBD2 aligns across 8 bases. Germline CDR1 SEHNR, CDR2 FQNEAQ (reference sequence). Unmatched junction bases numbered 7, after V lost 7 bases and J lost 1 base. The CDR3 extends over 15 amino acids. The CDR3 spells CASTLTSVRTDTQYF. The CDR3 DNA sequence: TGTGCCAGCACCTTGACTAGCGTCCGCACAGATACGCAGTATTTT.

The count of this clone is one. This sequence joins TRBV6-1 and TRBJ2-7; 8 bases match TRBD1. V trimming: 4 bases; J trimming: 3 bases; junction bases outside the gene matches: 8. CDR1 and CDR2 (germline): MNHNS, SASEGT. There are 15 residues in the CDR3. Written as DNA, the CDR3 is TGTGCCAGCAGTGGTCCGCGACAGGGGTTCTACGAGCAGTACTTC. Amino acids: CASSGPRQGFYEQYF.

The rearrangement joins TRBV5-1 to TRBJ2-3; 7 bases fit TRBD2. CDR1 SGHRS and CDR2 YFSETQ come from the germline V gene. The junction had 6 bases not matched to a gene; V was cut back by 0 bases and J by 5 bases. The length of the CDR3 is 15 residues. The CDR3 region is CASSLGLAAKDTQYF. The CDR3 DNA sequence: TGCGCCAGCAGCTTGGGACTAGCAGCCAAAGATACGCAGTATTTT.

This chain connects TRBV11-3 to TRBJ2-2; 7 nucleotides match TRBD1. Germline CDR1 and CDR2: SGHNT and YENEEA. The junction had 8 bases not matched to a gene; V was cut back by 8 bases and J by 5 bases. This CDR3 is built from 14 residues. CDR3 sequence (DNA): TGTGCCAGCTCTGGTCAGGGGGTTACCGGGGAGCTGTTTTTT. Protein sequence: CASSGQGVTGELFF.

Remarks on this clone: The sample holds other DNA sequences that translate to the same CDR3. The chain employs TRBV18 and TRBJ1-4; 8 nucleotides agree with TRBD1. V lost 3 bases to trimming and J lost 4 bases; unmatched junction nucleotides: 1. Germline CDR1 and CDR2: KGHSH and LQKENI. This CDR3 has 14 residues. The CDR3 sequence is CASSPGQGNEKLFF. The CDR3 bases are TGTGCCAGCTCACCTGGACAGGGTAATGAAAAACTGTTTTTT.

The genes are TRBV7-9 and TRBJ1-3; the D is unclear. V dropped 2 bases and J dropped 0 bases, with 8 bases sitting between them. The CDR3 sequence is 15 residues long. Germline loops: CDR1 SEHNR, CDR2 FQNEAQ (reference sequence). CDR3 DNA sequence: TGTGCCAGCAGCTTACGGGAAAGCTCTGGAAACACCATATATTTT. This translates into CASSLRESSGNTIYF. The complete variable domain, with remaining parts taken from reference TRBV7-9 and TRBJ1-3, reads DTGVSQNPRHKITKRGQNVTFRCDPISEHNRLYWYRQTLGQGPEFLTYFQNEAQLEKSRLLSDRFSAERPKGSFSTLEIQRTEQGDSAMYLCASSLRESSGNTIYFGEGSWLTVV.